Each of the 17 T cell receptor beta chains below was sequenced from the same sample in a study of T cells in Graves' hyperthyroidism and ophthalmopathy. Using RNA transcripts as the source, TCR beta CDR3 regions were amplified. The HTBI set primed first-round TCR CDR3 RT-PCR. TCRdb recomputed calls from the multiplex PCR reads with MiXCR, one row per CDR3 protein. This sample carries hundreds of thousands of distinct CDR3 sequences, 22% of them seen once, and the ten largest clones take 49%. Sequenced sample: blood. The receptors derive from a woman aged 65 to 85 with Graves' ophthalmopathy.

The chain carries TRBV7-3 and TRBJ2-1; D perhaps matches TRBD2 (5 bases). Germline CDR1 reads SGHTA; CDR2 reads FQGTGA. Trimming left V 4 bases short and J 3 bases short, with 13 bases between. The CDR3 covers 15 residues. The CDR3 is CASSSTGDYYNEQFF. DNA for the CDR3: TGTGCCAGCAGCTCGACCGGCGACTACTACAATGAGCAGTTCTTC.

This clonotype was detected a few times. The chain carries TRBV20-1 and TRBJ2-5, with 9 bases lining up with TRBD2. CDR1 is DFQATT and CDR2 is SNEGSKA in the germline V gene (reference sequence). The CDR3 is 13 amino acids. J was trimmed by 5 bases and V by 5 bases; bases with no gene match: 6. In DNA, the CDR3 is TGCAGTGCTGTAGCGGGAGTTCGGGAGACCCAGTACTTC. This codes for CSAVAGVRETQYF.

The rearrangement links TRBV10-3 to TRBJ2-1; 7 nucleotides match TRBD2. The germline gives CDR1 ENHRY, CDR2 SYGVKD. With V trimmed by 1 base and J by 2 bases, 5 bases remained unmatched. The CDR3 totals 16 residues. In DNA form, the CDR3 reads TGTGCCATCAGTGAGTACACGGGAGGAACCTACAATGAGCAGTTCTTC. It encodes CAISEYTGGTYNEQFF.

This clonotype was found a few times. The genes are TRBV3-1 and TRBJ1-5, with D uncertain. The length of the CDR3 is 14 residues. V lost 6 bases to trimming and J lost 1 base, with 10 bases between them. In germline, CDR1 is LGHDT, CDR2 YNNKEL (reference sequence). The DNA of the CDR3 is TGTGCCAGCAGTTTAACCCCGAGCAATCAGCCCCAGCATTTT. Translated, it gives CASSLTPSNQPQHF.

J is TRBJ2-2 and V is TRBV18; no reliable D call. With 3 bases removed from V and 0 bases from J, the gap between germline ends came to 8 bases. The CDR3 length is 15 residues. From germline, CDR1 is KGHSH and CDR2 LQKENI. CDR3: CASSPFLANTGELFF. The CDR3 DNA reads TGTGCCAGCTCACCCTTTTTAGCGAACACCGGGGAGCTGTTTTTT.

The CDR3 region has the DNA TGTGCCAGCAGCTCCCCGACTTCCGGGACTAGTGCATTCTTC. Protein: CASSSPTSGTSAFF. This chain links TRBV7-9 with TRBJ2-1, with TRBD2 identical over 8 bases. This CDR3 has 14 residues. Per the germline V gene, CDR1 is SEHNR and CDR2 is FQNEAQ (reference sequence). After removal of 4 bases from V and 16 bases from J, the junction contained 15 bases not matched to a gene.

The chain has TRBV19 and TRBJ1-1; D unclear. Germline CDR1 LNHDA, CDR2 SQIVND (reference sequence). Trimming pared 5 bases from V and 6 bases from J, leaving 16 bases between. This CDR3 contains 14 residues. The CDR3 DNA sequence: TGTGCCAGTAGTGCCGGCCGGGGTGAGGCTGAAGCTTTCTTT. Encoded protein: CASSAGRGEAEAFF.

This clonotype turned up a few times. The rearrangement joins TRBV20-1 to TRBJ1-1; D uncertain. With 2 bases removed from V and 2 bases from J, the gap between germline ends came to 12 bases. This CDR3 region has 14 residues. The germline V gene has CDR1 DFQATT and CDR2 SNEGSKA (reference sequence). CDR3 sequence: CSARKAALNTEAFF. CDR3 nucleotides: TGCAGTGCTAGAAAGGCTGCCTTAAACACTGAAGCTTTCTTT.

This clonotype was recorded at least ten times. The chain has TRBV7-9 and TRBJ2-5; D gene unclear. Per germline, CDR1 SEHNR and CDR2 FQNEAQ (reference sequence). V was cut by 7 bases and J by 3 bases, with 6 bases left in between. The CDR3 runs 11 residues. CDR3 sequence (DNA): TGTGCCAGCAAGGTTGAAGAGACCCAGTACTTC. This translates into CASKVEETQYF. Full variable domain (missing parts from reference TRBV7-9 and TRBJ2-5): DTGVSQNPRHKITKRGQNVTFRCDPISEHNRLYWYRQTLGQGPEFLTYFQNEAQLEKSRLLSDRFSAERPKGSFSTLEIQRTEQGDSAMYLCASKVEETQYFGPGTRLLVL.

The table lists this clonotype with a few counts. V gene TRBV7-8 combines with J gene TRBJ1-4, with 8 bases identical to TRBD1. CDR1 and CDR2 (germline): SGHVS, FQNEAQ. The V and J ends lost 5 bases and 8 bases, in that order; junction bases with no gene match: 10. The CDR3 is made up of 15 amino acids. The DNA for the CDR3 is TGTGCCAGCAGCGCAAGAAGGACAGGGCGGGAAAAACTGTTTTTT. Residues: CASSARRTGREKLFF.

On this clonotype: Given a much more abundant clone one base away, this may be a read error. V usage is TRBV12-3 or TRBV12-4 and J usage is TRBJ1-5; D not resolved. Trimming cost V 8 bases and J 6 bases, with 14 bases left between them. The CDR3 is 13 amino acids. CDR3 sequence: CASQGPWGQPQHF. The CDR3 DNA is TGTGCCAGCCAAGGGCCCTGGGGTCAGCCCCAGCATTTT.

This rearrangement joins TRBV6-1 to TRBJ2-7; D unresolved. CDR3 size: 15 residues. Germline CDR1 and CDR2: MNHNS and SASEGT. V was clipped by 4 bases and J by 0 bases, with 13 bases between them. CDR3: CASSAGFHNSYEQYF. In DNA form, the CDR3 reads TGTGCCAGCAGTGCCGGGTTTCATAACTCCTACGAGCAGTACTTC.

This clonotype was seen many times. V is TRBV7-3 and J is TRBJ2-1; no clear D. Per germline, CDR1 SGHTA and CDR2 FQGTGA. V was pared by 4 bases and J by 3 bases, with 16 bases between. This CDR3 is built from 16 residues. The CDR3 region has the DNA TGTGCCAGCAGCTCCCGCGACACTTTCGGCTACAATGAGCAGTTCTTC. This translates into CASSSRDTFGYNEQFF.

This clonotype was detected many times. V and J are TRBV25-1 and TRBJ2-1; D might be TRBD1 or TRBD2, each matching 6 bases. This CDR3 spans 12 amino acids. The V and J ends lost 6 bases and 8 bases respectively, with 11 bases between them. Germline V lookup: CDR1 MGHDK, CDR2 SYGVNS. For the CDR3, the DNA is TGTGCCAGCAGCCCGGGGGCGGATGAGCAGTTCTTC. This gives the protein CASSPGADEQFF.

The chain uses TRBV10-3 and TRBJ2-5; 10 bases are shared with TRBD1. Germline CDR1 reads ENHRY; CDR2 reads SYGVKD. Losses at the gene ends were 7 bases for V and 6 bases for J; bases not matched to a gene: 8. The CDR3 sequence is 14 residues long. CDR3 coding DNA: TGTGCCATCAAGGGACAGGGGCCAGATCAGACCCAGTACTTC. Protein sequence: CAIKGQGPDQTQYF.

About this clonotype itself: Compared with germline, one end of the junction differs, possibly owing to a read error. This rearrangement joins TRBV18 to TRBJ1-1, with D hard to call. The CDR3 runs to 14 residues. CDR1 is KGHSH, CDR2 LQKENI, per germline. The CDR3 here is CGSSPESMNTEAFF. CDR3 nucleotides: TGTGGCAGCTCACCCGAGTCCATGAACACTGAAGCTTTCTTT.

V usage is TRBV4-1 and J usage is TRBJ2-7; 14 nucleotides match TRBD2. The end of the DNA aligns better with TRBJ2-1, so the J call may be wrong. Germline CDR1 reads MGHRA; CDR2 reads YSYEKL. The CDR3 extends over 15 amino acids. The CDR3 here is CASSQGTSGRIEQFF. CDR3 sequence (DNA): TGCGCCAGCAGCCAAGGGACTAGCGGGAGGATCGAGCAGTTCTTC.